The present T cell receptor beta chain was sequenced within a study of T-cell reconstitution after alpha-beta-depleted transplantation in children. Ten or more counts support this clonotype. This CDR3 contains 12 residues. Germline V gene sequence: CDR1 SGHRS, CDR2 YFSETQ. With 0 bases removed from V and 6 bases from J, the gap between germline ends came to 7 bases. Unique molecular identifiers tagged the TCRbeta library. MiXCR, run by TCRdb on the PCR reads, gives a single entry per CDR3 protein. Counted here are more than 150,000 distinct CDR3 sequences, about 6.4% occurring once; the ten biggest clones make up 3%.

The chain uses TRBV5-1 and TRBJ2-7; D call uncertain. The sequence came from a human donor who donated a stem cell graft to a child with Wiskott-Aldrich syndrome. The sequencing here drew on PBMCs from the stem cell graft donor, taken from the stem cell graft. CDR3 loop: CASSLVPFEQYF. CDR3 DNA: TGCGCCAGCAGCTTGGTTCCCTTCGAGCAGTACTTC. The full variable domain, completed using reference TRBV5-1 and TRBJ2-7, is KAGVTQTPRYLIKTRGQQVTLSCSPISGHRSVSWYQQTPGQGLQFLFEYFSETQRNKGNFPGRFSGRQFSNSRSEMNVSTLELGDSALYLCASSLVPFEQYFGPGTRLTVT.